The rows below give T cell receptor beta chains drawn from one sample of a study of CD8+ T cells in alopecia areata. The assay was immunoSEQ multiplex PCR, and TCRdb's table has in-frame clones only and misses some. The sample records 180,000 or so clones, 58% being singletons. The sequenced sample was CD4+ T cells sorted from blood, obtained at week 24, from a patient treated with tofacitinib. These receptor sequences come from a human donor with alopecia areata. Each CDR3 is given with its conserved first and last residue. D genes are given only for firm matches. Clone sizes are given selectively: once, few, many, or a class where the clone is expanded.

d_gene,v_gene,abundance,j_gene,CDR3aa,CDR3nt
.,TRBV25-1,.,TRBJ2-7,CASTRAGRIYEQYF,TGTGCCAGCACCAGGGCAGGAAGGATCTACGAGCAGTACTTC
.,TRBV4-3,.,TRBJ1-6,CASSLTVGEDNSPLHF,TGCGCCAGCAGCCTGACTGTCGGGGAGGATAATTCACCCCTCCACTTT
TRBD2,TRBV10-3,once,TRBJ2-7,CAIRTSGSYEQYF,TGTGCCATCAGGACTAGCGGTTCCTACGAGCAGTACTTC
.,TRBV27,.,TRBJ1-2,CASSLLGAGGYTF,TGTGCCAGCAGTTTACTGGGGGCGGGAGGCTACACCTTC
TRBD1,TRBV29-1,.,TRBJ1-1,CSVADRGSTEAFF,TGCAGCGTCGCCGACAGGGGAAGCACTGAAGCTTTCTTT
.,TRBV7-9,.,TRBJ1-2,CASSSMTVNYGYTF,TGTGCCAGCAGCAGTATGACAGTCAACTATGGCTACACCTTC
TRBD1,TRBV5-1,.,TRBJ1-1,CASSLGTGVDTEAFF,TGCGCCAGCAGCTTGGGGACAGGGGTAGACACTGAAGCTTTCTTT
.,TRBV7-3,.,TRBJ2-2,CASSLMWGPNTGELFF,TGTGCCAGCAGCTTAATGTGGGGGCCGAACACCGGGGAGCTGTTTTTT
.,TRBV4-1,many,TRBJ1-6,CASSQDPGQNSPLHF,TGCGCCAGCAGCCAAGACCCAGGGCAGAATTCACCCCTCCACTTT
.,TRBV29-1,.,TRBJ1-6,CSVEDGPTLHF,TGCAGCGTTGAAGACGGTCCAACCCTCCACTTT
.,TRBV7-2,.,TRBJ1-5,CASSLGSYQPQHF,TGTGCCAGCAGCTTAGGCAGCTATCAGCCCCAGCATTTT
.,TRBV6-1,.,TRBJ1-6,CASSINSDNSPLHF,TGTGCCAGCAGTATCAACAGCGATAATTCACCCCTCCACTTT
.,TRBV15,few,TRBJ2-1,CATSRDTYNEQFF,TGTGCCACCAGCAGGGACACATACAATGAGCAGTTCTTC
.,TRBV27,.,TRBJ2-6,CASSPSPHGLEANVLTF,TGTGCCAGCAGTCCCTCGCCCCACGGGCTAGAGGCCAACGTCCTGACTTTC
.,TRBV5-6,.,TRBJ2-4,CASSNRKGPNIQYF,TGTGCCAGCAGCAACCGGAAGGGGCCGAACATTCAGTACTTC
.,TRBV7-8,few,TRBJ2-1,CASSPRTSRLYNEQFF,TGTGCCAGCAGCCCCAGAACTAGCCGCCTCTACAATGAGCAGTTCTTC
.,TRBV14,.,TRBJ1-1,CASSPSPNTEAFF,TGTGCCAGCAGCCCATCCCCGAACACTGAAGCTTTCTTT
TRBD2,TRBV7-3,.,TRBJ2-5,CASSLSHGRNGETQYF,TGTGCCAGCAGCTTATCGCACGGGAGGAACGGGGAGACCCAGTACTTC
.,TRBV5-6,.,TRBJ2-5,CASSAVLVKETQYF,TGTGCCAGCAGCGCAGTATTGGTCAAAGAGACCCAGTACTTC
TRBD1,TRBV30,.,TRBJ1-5,CAWSSRLGQGFRGNQPQHF,TGTGCCTGGAGTTCCCGTTTAGGACAGGGATTTAGGGGCAATCAGCCCCAGCATTTT
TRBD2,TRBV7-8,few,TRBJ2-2,CASSLLTFGTSGRVSFF,TGTGCCAGCAGCTTACTGACATTTGGGACTAGCGGGAGAGTGAGCTTTTTT
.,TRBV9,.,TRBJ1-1,CASSALPGAGRVTEAFF,TGTGCCAGCAGCGCATTACCCGGGGCCGGGCGGGTCACTGAAGCTTTCTTT
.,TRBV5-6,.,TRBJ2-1,CASSLVTEQFF,TGTGCCAGCAGCTTGGTGACTGAGCAGTTCTTC
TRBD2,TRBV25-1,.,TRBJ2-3,CASRSFSGSTDTQYF,TGTGCCAGCAGAAGCTTTAGCGGGAGCACAGATACGCAGTATTTT
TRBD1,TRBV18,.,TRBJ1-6,CASSPGDRVNSPLHF,TGTGCCAGCTCACCCGGGGACAGGGTTAATTCACCCCTCCACTTT
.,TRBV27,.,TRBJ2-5,CASSSRVLAGIETQYF,TGTGCCAGCAGTTCAAGGGTACTAGCCGGGATAGAGACCCAGTACTTC
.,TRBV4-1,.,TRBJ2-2,CASSQAGGDTGELFF,TGCGCCAGCAGCCAAGCCGGCGGGGACACCGGGGAGCTGTTTTTT
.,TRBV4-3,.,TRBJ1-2,CASSQAYWADNYGYTF,TGCGCCAGCAGCCAAGCTTACTGGGCGGATAACTATGGCTACACCTTC
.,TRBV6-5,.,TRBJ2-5,CASSYSPTGLRDQYF,TGTGCCAGCAGTTACTCACCTACGGGGCTTAGGGACCAGTACTTC
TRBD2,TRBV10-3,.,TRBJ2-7,CAIRRSGLAGAYEQYF,TGTGCCATCAGGAGGAGTGGGCTAGCGGGAGCCTACGAGCAGTACTTC
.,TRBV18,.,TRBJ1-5,CASSPTSRGSQPQHF,TGTGCCAGCTCACCAACCTCCAGGGGCAGTCAGCCCCAGCATTTT
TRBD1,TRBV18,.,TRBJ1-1,CASSTTGDQGTEAFF,TGTGCCAGCTCGACAACAGGGGACCAGGGCACTGAAGCTTTCTTT
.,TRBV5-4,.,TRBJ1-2,CASSLGVEENYGYTF,TGTGCCAGCAGCTTGGGCGTCGAAGAGAACTATGGCTACACCTTC